Below, 3 T cell receptor beta chains from the same sample are listed, as sequenced in a study of T cells in Graves' hyperthyroidism and ophthalmopathy. RNA transcripts yielded amplified TCR beta CDR3 regions. First-round RT-PCR targeting the TCR CDR3 was performed with the HTBI primer set. TCRdb called the multiplex PCR reads again in MiXCR, with one record for every CDR3 protein. This sample has some 530,000 distinct CDR3 sequences, with roughly 23% found just once. Material for sequencing was blood. These receptors came from a woman in her 70s with Graves' ophthalmopathy.

The gene calls are TRBV6-5 and TRBJ2-7; no definite D call. V was shortened by 3 bases and J by 6 bases, with 12 bases between the two germline ends. The CDR3 runs 13 residues. Germline assignment: CDR1 MNHEY and CDR2 SVGAGI. This chain's CDR3 is CASSYRGSSEQYF. The CDR3 DNA is TGTGCCAGCAGTTATCGTGGCTCGAGCGAGCAGTACTTC.

Many counts were recorded for this clonotype. The chain combines TRBV12-3 or TRBV12-4 with TRBJ1-1; no reliable D call. The length of the CDR3 is 13 residues. Trimming removed 6 bases at V and 1 base at J, with 9 bases between. The CDR3 spells CASRRTANTEAFF. The CDR3 DNA is TGTGCCAGCAGACGGACGGCGAACACTGAAGCTTTCTTT.

CDR3 sequence: CASSQSGPESEQYF. The CDR3 DNA reads TGTGCCAGCAGCCAATCCGGGCCAGAAAGCGAGCAGTACTTC. The V gene is TRBV3-1, the J gene TRBJ2-7; D uncertain. The CDR3 runs 14 residues. The germline V and J ends were trimmed by 2 bases and 6 bases, with 14 bases remaining between them. Germline V lookup: CDR1 LGHDT, CDR2 YNNKEL (reference sequence).